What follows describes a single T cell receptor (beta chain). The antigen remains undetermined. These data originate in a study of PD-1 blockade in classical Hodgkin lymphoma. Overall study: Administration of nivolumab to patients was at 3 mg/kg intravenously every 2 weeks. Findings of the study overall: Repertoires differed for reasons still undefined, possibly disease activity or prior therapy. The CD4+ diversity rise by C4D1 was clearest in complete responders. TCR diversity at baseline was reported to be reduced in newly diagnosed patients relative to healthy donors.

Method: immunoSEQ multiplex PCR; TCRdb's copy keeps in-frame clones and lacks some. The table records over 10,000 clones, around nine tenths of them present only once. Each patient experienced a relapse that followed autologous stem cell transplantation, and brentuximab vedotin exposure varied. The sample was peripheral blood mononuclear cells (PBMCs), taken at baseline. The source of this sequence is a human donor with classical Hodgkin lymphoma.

The CDR3 DNA sequence: TGTGCCAGCAGCCCCCTCCAGTCCCGACATACGCAGTATTTT. The encoded protein is CASSPLQSRHTQYF. The chain carries TRBV11-2 and TRBJ2-3; D gene ambiguous. The CDR3 contains 14 residues. Germline V gene lookup returns CDR1 SGHAT and CDR2 FQNNGV. Trimming left V 5 bases short and J 7 bases short, with 16 bases between.